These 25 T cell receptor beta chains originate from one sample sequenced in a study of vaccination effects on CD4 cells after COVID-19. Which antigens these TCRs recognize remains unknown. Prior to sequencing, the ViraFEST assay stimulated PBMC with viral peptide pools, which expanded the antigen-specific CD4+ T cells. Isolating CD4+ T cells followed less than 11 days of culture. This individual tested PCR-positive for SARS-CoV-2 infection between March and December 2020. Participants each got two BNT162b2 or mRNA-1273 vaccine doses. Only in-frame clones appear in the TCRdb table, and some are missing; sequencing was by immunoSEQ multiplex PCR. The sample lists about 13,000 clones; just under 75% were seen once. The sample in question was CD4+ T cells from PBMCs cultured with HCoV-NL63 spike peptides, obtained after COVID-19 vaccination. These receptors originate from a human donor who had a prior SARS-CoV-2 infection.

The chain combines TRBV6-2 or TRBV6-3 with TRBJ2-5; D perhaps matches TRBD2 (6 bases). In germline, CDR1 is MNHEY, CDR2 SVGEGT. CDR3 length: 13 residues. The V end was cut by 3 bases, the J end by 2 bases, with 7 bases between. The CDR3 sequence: CASSYRGQETQYF. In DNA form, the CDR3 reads TGTGCCAGCAGTTATCGGGGGCAAGAGACCCAGTACTTC.

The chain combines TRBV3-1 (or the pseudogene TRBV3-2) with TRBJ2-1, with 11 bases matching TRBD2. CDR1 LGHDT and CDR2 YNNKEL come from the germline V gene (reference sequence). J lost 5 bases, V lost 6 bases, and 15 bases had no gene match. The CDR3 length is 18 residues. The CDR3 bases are TGTGCCAGCAGACACTCCAGATTTCTAGCGGGGGGACACAATGAGCAGTTCTTC. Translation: CASRHSRFLAGGHNEQFF.

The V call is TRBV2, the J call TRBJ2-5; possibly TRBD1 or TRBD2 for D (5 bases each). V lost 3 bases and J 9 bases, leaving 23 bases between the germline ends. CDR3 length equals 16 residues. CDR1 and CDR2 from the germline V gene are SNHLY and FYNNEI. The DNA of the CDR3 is TGTGCCAGCAGTGAGTGGTCGGGACCCACGGGTCGGCCCCAGTACTTC. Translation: CASSEWSGPTGRPQYF.

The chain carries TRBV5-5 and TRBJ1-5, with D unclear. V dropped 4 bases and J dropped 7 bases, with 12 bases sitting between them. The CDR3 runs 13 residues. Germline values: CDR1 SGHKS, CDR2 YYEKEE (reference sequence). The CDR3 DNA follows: TGTGCCAGCAGCGCAGAGAGGTGGCAGCCCCAGCATTTT. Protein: CASSAERWQPQHF.

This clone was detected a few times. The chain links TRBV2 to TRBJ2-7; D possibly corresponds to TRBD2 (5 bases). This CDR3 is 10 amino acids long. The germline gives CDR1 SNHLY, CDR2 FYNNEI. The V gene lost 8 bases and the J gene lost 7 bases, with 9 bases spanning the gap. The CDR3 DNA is TGTGCCAGCCGAAGAGGGGAGCAGTACTTC. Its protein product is CASRRGEQYF.

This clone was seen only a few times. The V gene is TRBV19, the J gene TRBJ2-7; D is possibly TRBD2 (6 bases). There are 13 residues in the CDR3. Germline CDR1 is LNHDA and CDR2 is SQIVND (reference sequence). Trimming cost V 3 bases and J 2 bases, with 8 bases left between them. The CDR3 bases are TGTGCCAGTAGTATTCGGGGGACCTACGAGCAGTACTTC. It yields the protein CASSIRGTYEQYF.

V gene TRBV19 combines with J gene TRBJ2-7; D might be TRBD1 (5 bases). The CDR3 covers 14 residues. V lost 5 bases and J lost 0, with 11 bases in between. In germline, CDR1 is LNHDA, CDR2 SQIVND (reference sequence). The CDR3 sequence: CASSRGHISYEQYF. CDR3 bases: TGTGCCAGTAGTCGCGGACACATCTCCTACGAGCAGTACTTC. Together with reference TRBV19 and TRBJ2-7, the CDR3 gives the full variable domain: DGGITQSPKYLFRKEGQNVTLSCEQNLNHDAMYWYRQDPGQGLRLIYYSQIVNDFQKGDIAEGYSVSREKKESFPLTVTSAQKNPTAFYLCASSRGHISYEQYFGPGTRLTVT.

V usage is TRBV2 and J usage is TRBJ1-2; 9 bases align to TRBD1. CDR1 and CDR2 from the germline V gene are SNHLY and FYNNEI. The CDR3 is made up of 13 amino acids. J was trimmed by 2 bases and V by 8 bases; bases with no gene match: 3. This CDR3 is CASRTGDNYGYTF. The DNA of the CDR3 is TGTGCCAGCCGGACAGGGGACAACTATGGCTACACCTTC.

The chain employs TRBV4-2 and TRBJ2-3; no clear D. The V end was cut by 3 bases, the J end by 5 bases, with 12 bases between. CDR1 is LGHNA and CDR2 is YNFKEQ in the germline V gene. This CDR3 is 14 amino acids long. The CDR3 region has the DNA TGTGCCAGCAGCCAGGCTGTAGGTATAGATACGCAGTATTTT. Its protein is CASSQAVGIDTQYF.

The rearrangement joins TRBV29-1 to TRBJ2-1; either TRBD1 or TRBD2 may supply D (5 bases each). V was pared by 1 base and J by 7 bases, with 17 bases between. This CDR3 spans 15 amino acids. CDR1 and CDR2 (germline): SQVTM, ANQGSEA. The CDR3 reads CSVEGYRGPGNEQFF. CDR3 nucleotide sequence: TGCAGCGTTGAAGGGTATAGGGGACCCGGGAATGAGCAGTTCTTC.

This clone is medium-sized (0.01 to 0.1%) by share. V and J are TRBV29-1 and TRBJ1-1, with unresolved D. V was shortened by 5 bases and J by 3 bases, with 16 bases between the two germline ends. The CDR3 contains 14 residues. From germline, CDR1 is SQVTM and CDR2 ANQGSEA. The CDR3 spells CSVMEGWAYTEAFF. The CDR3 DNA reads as TGCAGCGTTATGGAGGGCTGGGCGTACACTGAAGCTTTCTTT.

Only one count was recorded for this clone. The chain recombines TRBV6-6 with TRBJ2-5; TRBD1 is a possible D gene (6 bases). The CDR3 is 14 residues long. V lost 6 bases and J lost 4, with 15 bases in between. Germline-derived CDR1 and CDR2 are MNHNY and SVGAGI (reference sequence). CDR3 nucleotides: TGTGCCAGCAGATTACAGGGAATACCAGAGACCCAGTACTTC. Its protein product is CASRLQGIPETQYF.

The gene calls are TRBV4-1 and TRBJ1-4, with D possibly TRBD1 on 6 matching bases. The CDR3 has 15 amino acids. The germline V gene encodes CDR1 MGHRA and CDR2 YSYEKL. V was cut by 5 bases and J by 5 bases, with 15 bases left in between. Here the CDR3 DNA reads TGCGCCAGCAGCATGGCCACCGGGGGCAATGAAAAACTGTTTTTT. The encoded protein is CASSMATGGNEKLFF.

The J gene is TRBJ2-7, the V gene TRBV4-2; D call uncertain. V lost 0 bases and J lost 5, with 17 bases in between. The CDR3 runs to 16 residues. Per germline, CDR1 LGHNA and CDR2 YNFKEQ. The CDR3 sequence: CASSQDWRHLPDEQYF. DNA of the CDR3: TGTGCCAGCAGCCAAGATTGGAGACACCTGCCTGACGAGCAGTACTTC.

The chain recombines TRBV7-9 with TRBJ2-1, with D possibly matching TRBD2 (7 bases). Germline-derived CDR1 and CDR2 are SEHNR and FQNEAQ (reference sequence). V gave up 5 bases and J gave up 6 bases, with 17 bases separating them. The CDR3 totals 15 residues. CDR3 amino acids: CASSPFAGASNEQFF. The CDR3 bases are TGTGCCAGCAGCCCCTTTGCGGGGGCGTCCAATGAGCAGTTCTTC.

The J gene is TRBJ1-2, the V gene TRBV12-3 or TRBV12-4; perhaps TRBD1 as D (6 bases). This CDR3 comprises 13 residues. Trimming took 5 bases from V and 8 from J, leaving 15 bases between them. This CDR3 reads CASSRTTGNGYTF. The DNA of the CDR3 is TGTGCCAGCAGTCGTACCACAGGGAACGGCTACACCTTC.

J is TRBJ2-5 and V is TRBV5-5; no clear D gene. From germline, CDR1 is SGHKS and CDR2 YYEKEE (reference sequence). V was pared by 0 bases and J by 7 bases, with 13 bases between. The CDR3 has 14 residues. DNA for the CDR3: TGTGCCAGCAGCTTGGTGCGGACCCCGAGGACCCAGTACTTC. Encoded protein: CASSLVRTPRTQYF.

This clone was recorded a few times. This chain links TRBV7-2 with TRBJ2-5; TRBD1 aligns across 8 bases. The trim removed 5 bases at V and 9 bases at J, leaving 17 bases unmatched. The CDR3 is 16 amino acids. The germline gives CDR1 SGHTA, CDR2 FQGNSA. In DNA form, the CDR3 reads TGTGCCAGCAGCCCCCCCCACCAATACAGGGGGAAGGCCCAGTACTTC. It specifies CASSPPHQYRGKAQYF.

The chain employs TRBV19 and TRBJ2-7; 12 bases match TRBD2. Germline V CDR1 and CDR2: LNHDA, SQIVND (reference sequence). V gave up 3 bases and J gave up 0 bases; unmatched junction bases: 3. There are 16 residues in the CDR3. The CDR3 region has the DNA TGTGCCAGTAGTATGACTAGCGGGGGCCTCTCCTACGAGCAGTACTTC. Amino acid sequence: CASSMTSGGLSYEQYF.

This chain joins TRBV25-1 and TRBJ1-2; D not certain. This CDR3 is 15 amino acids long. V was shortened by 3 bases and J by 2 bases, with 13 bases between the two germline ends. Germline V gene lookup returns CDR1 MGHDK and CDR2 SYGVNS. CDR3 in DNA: TGTGCCAGCAGTGATACAAAAACGGGGAACTATGGCTACACCTTC. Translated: CASSDTKTGNYGYTF.

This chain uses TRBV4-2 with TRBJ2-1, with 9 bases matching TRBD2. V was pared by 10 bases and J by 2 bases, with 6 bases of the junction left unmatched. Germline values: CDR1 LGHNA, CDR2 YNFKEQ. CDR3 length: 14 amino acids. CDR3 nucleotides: TGTGCCACCAGGGCGGGAGGGCCCTACAATGAGCAGTTCTTC. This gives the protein CATRAGGPYNEQFF.

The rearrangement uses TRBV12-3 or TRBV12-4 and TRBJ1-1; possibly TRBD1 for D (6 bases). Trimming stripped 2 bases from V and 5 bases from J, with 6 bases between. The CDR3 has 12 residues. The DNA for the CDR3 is TGTGCCAGCAGTTTAAGGGGGACTGAAGCTTTCTTT. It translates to CASSLRGTEAFF.

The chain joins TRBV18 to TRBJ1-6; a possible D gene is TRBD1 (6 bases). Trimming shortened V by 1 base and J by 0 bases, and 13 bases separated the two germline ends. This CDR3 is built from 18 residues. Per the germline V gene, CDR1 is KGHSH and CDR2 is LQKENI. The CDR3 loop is CASSPLGAENSYNSPLHF. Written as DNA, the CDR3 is TGTGCCAGCTCACCACTGGGGGCAGAGAACTCCTATAATTCACCCCTCCACTTT.

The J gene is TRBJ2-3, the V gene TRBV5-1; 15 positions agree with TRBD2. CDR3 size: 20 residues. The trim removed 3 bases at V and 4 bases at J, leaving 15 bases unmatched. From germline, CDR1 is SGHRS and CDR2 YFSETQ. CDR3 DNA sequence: TGCGCCAGCAGCTCATCCGGGACTAGCGGGAGGACCTTCTCCCCAGATACGCAGTATTTT. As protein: CASSSSGTSGRTFSPDTQYF.

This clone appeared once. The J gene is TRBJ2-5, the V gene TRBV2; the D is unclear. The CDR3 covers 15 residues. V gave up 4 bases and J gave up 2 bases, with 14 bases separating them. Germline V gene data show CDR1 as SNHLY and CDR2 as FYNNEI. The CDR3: CASSGAVVSQETQYF. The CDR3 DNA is TGTGCCAGCAGTGGGGCGGTCGTTTCTCAAGAGACCCAGTACTTC.